These T cell receptor beta chains were read from a single sample in a study of OX40 agonist ivuxolimab in advanced cancers. The table came from immunoSEQ multiplex PCR; TCRdb's copy has only in-frame clones and leaves some out. Counted here are about 75,000 clones, about 88% occurring once; the ten biggest clones make up approximately 8.4%. Sequenced here: CD4+ or CD8+ T cells sorted from blood, sampled in a trial of the OX40 agonist ivuxolimab. The receptors shown here come from an adult with an advanced solid tumor such as melanoma, head and neck, liver or kidney cancer. Both conserved end residues are part of each CDR3. The order of the fields is CDR3 length, V gene, D gene, clone size, J gene, CDR3 protein, CDR3 DNA. A D gene is named only where the DNA matches it firmly. Not all rows give a size; the values are once, few, many and, for expanded clones, a class.

CDR3 length: 14; V gene: TRBV7-9; D gene: -; clone size: -; J gene: TRBJ2-1; CDR3 protein: CASSVDLVKYEQFF; CDR3 DNA: TGTGCCAGCAGCGTCGATCTAGTAAAGTATGAGCAGTTCTTC
CDR3 length: 15; V gene: TRBV6-1; D gene: TRBD1; clone size: -; J gene: TRBJ1-2; CDR3 protein: CASSLGQGPLGGYTF; CDR3 DNA: TGTGCCAGCAGTCTAGGACAGGGGCCTTTAGGGGGCTACACCTTC
CDR3 length: 11; V gene: TRBV6-6; D gene: -; clone size: -; J gene: TRBJ2-1; CDR3 protein: CASTLKGREFF; CDR3 DNA: TGTGCCAGCACCCTAAAGGGTAGGGAATTCTTC
CDR3 length: 14; V gene: TRBV5-4; D gene: -; clone size: -; J gene: TRBJ1-5; CDR3 protein: CASSLSGGSQPQHF; CDR3 DNA: TGTGCCAGCAGCTTGTCGGGGGGCTCTCAGCCCCAGCATTTT
CDR3 length: 14; V gene: TRBV5-1; D gene: -; clone size: once; J gene: TRBJ2-2; CDR3 protein: CASSLGTRTGELFF; CDR3 DNA: TGCGCCAGCAGCCTGGGGACCCGCACCGGGGAGCTGTTTTTT
CDR3 length: 14; V gene: TRBV7-2; D gene: -; clone size: -; J gene: TRBJ2-1; CDR3 protein: CASSSNKPYNEQFF; CDR3 DNA: TGTGCCAGCAGCTCCAATAAGCCATACAATGAGCAGTTCTTC
CDR3 length: 15; V gene: TRBV30; D gene: TRBD1; clone size: few; J gene: TRBJ1-1; CDR3 protein: CAWSMADRGNTEAFF; CDR3 DNA: TGTGCCTGGAGTATGGCGGACAGGGGGAACACTGAAGCTTTCTTT
CDR3 length: 13; V gene: TRBV18; D gene: -; clone size: -; J gene: TRBJ1-5; CDR3 protein: CASSGSFLQPQHF; CDR3 DNA: TGTGCCAGCTCAGGCAGCTTTCTTCAGCCCCAGCATTTT
CDR3 length: 12; V gene: TRBV6-6; D gene: -; clone size: -; J gene: TRBJ2-3; CDR3 protein: CASRGDTDTQYF; CDR3 DNA: TGTGCCAGCAGAGGTGACACAGATACGCAGTATTTT
CDR3 length: 14; V gene: TRBV6-6; D gene: -; clone size: -; J gene: TRBJ1-4; CDR3 protein: CASTGIAGVEKLFF; CDR3 DNA: TGTGCCAGCACCGGAATTGCAGGGGTAGAAAAACTGTTTTTT
CDR3 length: 14; V gene: TRBV19; D gene: -; clone size: -; J gene: TRBJ1-2; CDR3 protein: CASDAPGAHYGYTF; CDR3 DNA: TGTGCCAGTGACGCCCCGGGGGCCCACTATGGCTACACCTTC
CDR3 length: 14; V gene: TRBV19; D gene: TRBD1; clone size: -; J gene: TRBJ2-7; CDR3 protein: CASSGDRGYHEQYF; CDR3 DNA: TGTGCCAGTAGTGGGGACAGGGGTTACCACGAGCAGTACTTC
CDR3 length: 15; V gene: TRBV11-3; D gene: TRBD1; clone size: -; J gene: TRBJ2-5; CDR3 protein: CASSLGGQGGETQYF; CDR3 DNA: TGTGCCAGCAGCTTAGGGGGACAGGGAGGAGAGACCCAGTACTTC
CDR3 length: 13; V gene: TRBV6-5; D gene: TRBD1; clone size: -; J gene: TRBJ1-4; CDR3 protein: CASCRGGNEKLFF; CDR3 DNA: TGTGCCAGCTGCAGGGGGGGCAATGAAAAACTGTTTTTT
CDR3 length: 14; V gene: TRBV6-6; D gene: TRBD1; clone size: -; J gene: TRBJ1-3; CDR3 protein: CASSFGTVGNTIYF; CDR3 DNA: TGTGCCAGCAGCTTCGGGACAGTTGGAAACACCATATATTTT
CDR3 length: 12; V gene: TRBV5-1; D gene: TRBD1; clone size: -; J gene: TRBJ2-3; CDR3 protein: CASRQGPDTQYF; CDR3 DNA: TGCGCCAGCCGACAGGGACCAGATACGCAGTATTTT
CDR3 length: 15; V gene: TRBV6-1; D gene: -; clone size: once; J gene: TRBJ1-1; CDR3 protein: CASTKRRAGDTEAFF; CDR3 DNA: TGTGCCAGCACCAAAAGGAGGGCAGGGGACACTGAAGCTTTCTTT
CDR3 length: 18; V gene: TRBV30; D gene: -; clone size: -; J gene: TRBJ1-6; CDR3 protein: CAWGTPLGKSSYNSPLHF; CDR3 DNA: TGTGCCTGGGGGACCCCTTTGGGCAAGAGCTCCTATAATTCACCCCTCCACTTT
CDR3 length: 15; V gene: TRBV19; D gene: TRBD1; clone size: -; J gene: TRBJ1-2; CDR3 protein: CASSNPDRGHYGYTF; CDR3 DNA: TGTGCCAGTAGTAATCCGGACAGGGGGCATTATGGCTACACCTTC
CDR3 length: 15; V gene: TRBV7-9; D gene: TRBD1; clone size: -; J gene: TRBJ1-6; CDR3 protein: CASSFLGTDNSPLHF; CDR3 DNA: TGTGCCAGCAGCTTCCTGGGGACAGATAATTCACCCCTCCACTTT
CDR3 length: 13; V gene: TRBV5-1; D gene: -; clone size: -; J gene: TRBJ2-5; CDR3 protein: CASSASHMETQYF; CDR3 DNA: TGCGCCAGCAGCGCTTCCCACATGGAGACCCAGTACTTC
CDR3 length: 14; V gene: TRBV9; D gene: -; clone size: -; J gene: TRBJ2-4; CDR3 protein: CASSVWDKADIQYF; CDR3 DNA: TGTGCCAGCAGCGTGTGGGACAAGGCGGACATTCAGTACTTC
CDR3 length: 14; V gene: TRBV5-1; D gene: TRBD1; clone size: -; J gene: TRBJ2-2; CDR3 protein: CASPGQGGSGELFF; CDR3 DNA: TGCGCCAGCCCGGGACAGGGTGGGTCCGGGGAGCTGTTTTTT
CDR3 length: 13; V gene: TRBV19; D gene: -; clone size: -; J gene: TRBJ2-2; CDR3 protein: CASSPQGPGELFF; CDR3 DNA: TGTGCCAGTAGTCCTCAGGGGCCCGGGGAGCTGTTTTTT
CDR3 length: 15; V gene: TRBV10-3; D gene: -; clone size: -; J gene: TRBJ1-1; CDR3 protein: CAIREEGVGRSEAFF; CDR3 DNA: TGTGCCATCAGGGAGGAGGGGGTCGGGAGGAGTGAAGCTTTCTTT
CDR3 length: 14; V gene: TRBV2; D gene: -; clone size: -; J gene: TRBJ2-2; CDR3 protein: CASSPLGNTGELFF; CDR3 DNA: TGTGCCAGCAGTCCTCTAGGGAACACCGGGGAGCTGTTTTTT
CDR3 length: 14; V gene: TRBV7-2; D gene: -; clone size: -; J gene: TRBJ1-2; CDR3 protein: CASSLESGLDGYTF; CDR3 DNA: TGTGCCAGCAGCTTAGAGTCAGGCTTGGATGGCTACACCTTC
CDR3 length: 16; V gene: TRBV2; D gene: TRBD2; clone size: -; J gene: TRBJ2-1; CDR3 protein: CASSLTSGRPYNEQFF; CDR3 DNA: TGTGCCAGCAGTCTGACTAGCGGGAGACCTTACAATGAGCAGTTCTTC
CDR3 length: 15; V gene: TRBV5-3; D gene: -; clone size: -; J gene: TRBJ1-3; CDR3 protein: CARSFARFTGNTIYF; CDR3 DNA: TGTGCCAGAAGCTTTGCGAGGTTCACTGGAAACACCATATATTTT
CDR3 length: 14; V gene: TRBV7-2; D gene: -; clone size: -; J gene: TRBJ2-3; CDR3 protein: CASKGGASTDTQYF; CDR3 DNA: TGTGCCAGCAAGGGGGGGGCAAGCACAGATACGCAGTATTTT
CDR3 length: 14; V gene: TRBV30; D gene: -; clone size: -; J gene: TRBJ1-1; CDR3 protein: CAWSVVGFATEAFF; CDR3 DNA: TGTGCCTGGAGTGTAGTGGGGTTCGCCACTGAAGCTTTCTTT
CDR3 length: 14; V gene: TRBV6-5; D gene: TRBD1; clone size: -; J gene: TRBJ1-2; CDR3 protein: CASSARQGSFGYTF; CDR3 DNA: TGTGCCAGCAGTGCCCGACAGGGTTCTTTTGGCTACACCTTC
CDR3 length: 15; V gene: TRBV7-8; D gene: -; clone size: -; J gene: TRBJ2-7; CDR3 protein: CASSSSGTKSYEQYF; CDR3 DNA: TGTGCCAGCAGCTCATCCGGGACAAAATCCTACGAGCAGTACTTC
CDR3 length: 15; V gene: TRBV28; D gene: TRBD2; clone size: -; J gene: TRBJ2-3; CDR3 protein: CASSFASGVTDTQYF; CDR3 DNA: TGTGCCAGCAGTTTTGCTAGCGGGGTGACAGATACGCAGTATTTT
CDR3 length: 16; V gene: TRBV5-1; D gene: -; clone size: -; J gene: TRBJ2-2; CDR3 protein: CASSLPGGLGTGELFF; CDR3 DNA: TGCGCCAGCAGCTTACCCGGGGGGCTGGGCACCGGGGAGCTGTTTTTT
CDR3 length: 12; V gene: TRBV7-2; D gene: -; clone size: -; J gene: TRBJ2-7; CDR3 protein: CASSLDTYEQYF; CDR3 DNA: TGTGCCAGCAGCTTAGATACCTACGAGCAGTACTTC
CDR3 length: 13; V gene: TRBV7-3; D gene: -; clone size: -; J gene: TRBJ2-2; CDR3 protein: CASSPGGPGELFF; CDR3 DNA: TGTGCCAGCAGCCCAGGGGGGCCCGGGGAGCTGTTTTTT
CDR3 length: 16; V gene: TRBV5-8; D gene: -; clone size: -; J gene: TRBJ2-2; CDR3 protein: CASSLGTRSNTGELFF; CDR3 DNA: TGTGCCAGCAGCTTGGGTACACGGTCGAACACCGGGGAGCTGTTTTTT
CDR3 length: 15; V gene: TRBV5-1; D gene: -; clone size: -; J gene: TRBJ1-1; CDR3 protein: CASSLAGSMNTEAFF; CDR3 DNA: TGCGCCAGCAGCTTGGCCGGCAGCATGAACACTGAAGCTTTCTTT
CDR3 length: 15; V gene: TRBV5-6; D gene: TRBD1; clone size: -; J gene: TRBJ2-2; CDR3 protein: CASSTGTGYTGELFF; CDR3 DNA: TGTGCCAGCAGCACCGGGACAGGCTACACCGGGGAGCTGTTTTTT